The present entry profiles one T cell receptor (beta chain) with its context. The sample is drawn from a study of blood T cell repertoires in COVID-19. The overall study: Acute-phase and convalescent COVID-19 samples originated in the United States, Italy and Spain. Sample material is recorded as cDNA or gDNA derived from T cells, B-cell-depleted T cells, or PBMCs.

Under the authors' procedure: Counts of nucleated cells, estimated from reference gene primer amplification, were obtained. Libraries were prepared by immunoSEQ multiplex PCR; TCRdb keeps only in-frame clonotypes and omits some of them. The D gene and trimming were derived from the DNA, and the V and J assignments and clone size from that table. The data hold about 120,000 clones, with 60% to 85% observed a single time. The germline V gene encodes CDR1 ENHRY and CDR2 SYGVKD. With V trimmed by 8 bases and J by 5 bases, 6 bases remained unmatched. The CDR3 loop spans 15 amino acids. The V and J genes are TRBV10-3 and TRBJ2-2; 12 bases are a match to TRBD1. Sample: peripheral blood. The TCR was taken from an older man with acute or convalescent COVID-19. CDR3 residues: CAIGGTGGETGELFF. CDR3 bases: TGTGCCATCGGGGGGACAGGGGGCGAGACCGGGGAGCTGTTTTTT.